This T cell receptor (beta chain) originates from a study of immune evolution from preneoplasia to lung adenocarcinoma. Clones were sequenced by immunoSEQ multiplex PCR, and TCRdb holds only the in-frame ones, with some missing. The sample carries a few thousand clones, over 65% recorded once. CDR3 length: 14 amino acids. The ends were cut back, 0 bases at V and 4 bases at J, with 7 bases in the middle. The V gene's germline CDR1 is SGDLS and CDR2 YYNGEE. The receptor was isolated from a person aged 60-80 years with lung adenocarcinoma. The sample was FFPE lung adenocarcinoma in situ tissue. The V and J genes are TRBV9 and TRBJ2-2; D could derive from TRBD1 or TRBD2 (5 bases each). DNA of the CDR3: TGTGCCAGCAGCGTAGAGAGGGGCACCGGGGAGCTGTTTTTT. Translation gives CASSVERGTGELFF.